The clone carrying this T cell receptor (beta chain) has just a few counts. This entry is derived from a study of blood T cell repertoires in COVID-19. In the study overall: Acute and convalescent COVID-19 samples came from the United States, Italy and Spain.

Per the original methods: Estimates of nucleated cell counts were drawn from the amplification of reference gene primers. Using immunoSEQ multiplex PCR, the repertoire was profiled, and TCRdb retains in-frame clones only, with some absent. The V and J calls and clone size were taken over from that table, and D and trimming were inferred from the DNA. The sample records 150,000 to 200,000 clones, 70% to 85% being singletons. This sequence was found in a woman aged 25 to 45 with acute or convalescent COVID-19. The sequencing sample was made of peripheral blood.

Written as DNA, the CDR3 is TGTGCCAGCAGGGCGATTGGACACGCAACTAATGAAAAACTGTTTTTT. The encoded protein is CASRAIGHATNEKLFF. V is TRBV2 and J is TRBJ1-4; the D gene is possibly TRBD1 (5 bases). The V end was cut by 6 bases, the J end by 0 bases, with 14 bases between. The length of the CDR3 is 16 residues. Germline V gives CDR1 SNHLY, CDR2 FYNNEI.